The T cell receptor (beta chain) under discussion was sequenced for a study of vaccination effects on CD4 cells after COVID-19. Comment on this clone: Its antigen is unidentified.

The CDR3 contains 15 residues. CDR1 is MNHEY, CDR2 SMNVEV, per germline (reference sequence). V dropped 6 bases and J dropped 5 bases, with 19 bases sitting between them. Subsequent to a culture period of under 11 days, CD4+ T cells were isolated. Sequenced by immunoSEQ multiplex PCR; TCRdb stores in-frame clones only, minus some. Found here are 40,000 or so clones, 65% to 80% of them singletons; the top ten hold around 3%. The TCR sequence derives from a human donor who received a COVID-19 vaccine. The chain joins TRBV27 to TRBJ1-2, with a possible D match to TRBD1 (6 bases). Specimen: CD4+ T cells from PBMCs cultured without peptide, collected before COVID-19 vaccination. CDR3 sequence: CASSPSGATSYGYTF. The CDR3 DNA reads TGTGCCAGCAGCCCCTCGGGGGCGACGTCGTATGGCTACACCTTC.